Presented here are 8 T cell receptor beta chains from one specimen sequenced in a study of technical replicates of blood from four donors. Assay: immunoSEQ multiplex PCR; the TCRdb copy retains only in-frame clones and omits some. Of tens of thousands of clones listed, 93% were seen once; the top ten hold about 0.25%. Sequenced input: T cells isolated from PBMCs. The receptors come from a human donor in good health.

This chain uses TRBV6-5 with TRBJ1-1; 7 nucleotides match TRBD1. Germline V gives CDR1 MNHEY, CDR2 SVGAGI. Germline trimming cut 2 bases from V and 6 bases from J; bases unmatched to any gene: 9. CDR3 length: 15 residues. The CDR3 DNA follows: TGTGCCAGCAGTTACATTACAGGGGTGGGATCTGAAGCTTTCTTT. Its translation is CASSYITGVGSEAFF.

The V and J genes are TRBV7-9 and TRBJ2-1, with a weak D call TRBD2 (5 bases). This CDR3 spans 13 amino acids. Germline-derived CDR1 and CDR2 are SEHNR and FQNEAQ (reference sequence). V shed 7 bases and J shed 7 bases, with 14 bases lying between them. As DNA, the CDR3 is TGTGCCAGCAAGGAAACCGGGGAAAATGAGCAGTTCTTC. This sequence encodes CASKETGENEQFF.

The rearrangement uses TRBV10-2 and TRBJ2-7; 9 bases line up with TRBD2. The V segment lost 6 bases and the J segment 1 base; nucleotides outside the gene matches: 4. This CDR3 is 14 amino acids long. Germline CDR1 WSHSY, CDR2 SAAADI. In nucleotides, the CDR3 is TGCGCCAGCAGGTTTAGCGGGAGATCCTACGAGCAGTACTTC. This gives the protein CASRFSGRSYEQYF.

This clone was seen only once. At one boundary the junction diverges from the germline segment, which might be a read error. The V gene is TRBV7-9, the J gene TRBJ1-2; a weak D match, TRBD1 (5 bases). Germline CDR1 and CDR2: SEHNR and FQNEAQ (reference sequence). The length of the CDR3 is 13 residues. The CDR3 reads CASSLAQGYGYTF. The CDR3 nucleotides read TGTGCCAGCAGCCTAGCGCAGGGATACGGCTACACCTTC.

The V gene is TRBV28, the J gene TRBJ2-1; the match to TRBD1 covers 8 bases. Germline values: CDR1 MDHEN, CDR2 SYDVKM. The CDR3 is 17 residues long. The junction had 10 bases not matched to a gene; V was cut back by 2 bases and J by 4 bases. The CDR3 protein is CASSLPIGTGTYNEQFF. In DNA, the CDR3 is TGTGCCAGCAGTTTACCAATCGGGACAGGCACATACAATGAGCAGTTCTTC.

The genes are TRBV5-1 and TRBJ2-5; D perhaps matches TRBD2 (7 bases). Germline loops: CDR1 SGHRS, CDR2 YFSETQ. The CDR3 extends over 17 amino acids. The germline V and J ends were trimmed by 0 bases and 0 bases, with 15 bases remaining between them. The CDR3 DNA reads as TGCGCCAGCAGCTTGGGATCGGGAGGACAGTACCAAGAGACCCAGTACTTC. Translated: CASSLGSGGQYQETQYF.

The chain combines TRBV5-4 with TRBJ2-5; tentative D call: TRBD2 (5 bases). Germline V gene sequence: CDR1 SGHNT, CDR2 YYREEE (reference sequence). This CDR3 region has 14 residues. The germline V and J ends were trimmed by 0 bases and 5 bases, with 11 bases remaining between them. The CDR3 coding sequence is TGTGCCAGCAGCTTGGCCGGAGGTGGGGAGACCCAGTACTTC. Translated: CASSLAGGGETQYF. Looking up the rest from reference TRBV5-4 and TRBJ2-5 gives the full variable domain: ETGVTQSPTHLIKTRGQQVTLRCSSQSGHNTVSWYQQALGQGPQFIFQYYREEENGRGNFPPRFSGLQFPNYSSELNVNALELDDSALYLCASSLAGGGETQYFGPGTRLLVL.

The V and J genes are TRBV6-1 and TRBJ2-7, with D tentatively TRBD1 (5 bases). This CDR3 has 13 amino acids. Per the germline V gene, CDR1 is MNHNS and CDR2 is SASEGT. V was trimmed by 7 bases and J by 7 bases, leaving 17 bases between them. The CDR3, as DNA: TGTGCCAGCACATCAGGGAATGCGCGAGAGCAGTACTTC. Translating it yields CASTSGNAREQYF.